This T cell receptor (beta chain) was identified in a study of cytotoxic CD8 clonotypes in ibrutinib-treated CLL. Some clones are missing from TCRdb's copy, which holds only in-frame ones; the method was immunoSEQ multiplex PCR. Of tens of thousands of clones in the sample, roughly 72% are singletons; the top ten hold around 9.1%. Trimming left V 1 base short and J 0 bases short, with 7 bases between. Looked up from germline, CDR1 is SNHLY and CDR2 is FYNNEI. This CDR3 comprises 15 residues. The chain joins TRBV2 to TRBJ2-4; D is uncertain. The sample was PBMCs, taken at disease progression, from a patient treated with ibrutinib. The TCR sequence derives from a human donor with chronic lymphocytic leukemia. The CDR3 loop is CASSEGGLAKNIQYF. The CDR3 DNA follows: TGTGCCAGCAGTGAAGGTGGCCTAGCCAAAAACATTCAGTACTTC.